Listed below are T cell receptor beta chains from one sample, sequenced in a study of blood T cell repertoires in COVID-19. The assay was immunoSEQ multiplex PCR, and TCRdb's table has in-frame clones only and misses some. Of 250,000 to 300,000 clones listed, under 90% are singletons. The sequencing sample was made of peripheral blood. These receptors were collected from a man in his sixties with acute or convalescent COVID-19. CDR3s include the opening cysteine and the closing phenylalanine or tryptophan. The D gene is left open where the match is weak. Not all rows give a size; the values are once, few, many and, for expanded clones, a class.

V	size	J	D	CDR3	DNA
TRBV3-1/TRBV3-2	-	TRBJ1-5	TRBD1	CASSQADRAPWPQHF	TGTGCCAGCAGCCAGGCGGACAGGGCCCCTTGGCCCCAGCATTTT
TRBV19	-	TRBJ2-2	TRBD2	CASHLGMGRGTGELFF	TGTGCCAGTCATCTAGGGATGGGGAGGGGCACCGGGGAGCTGTTTTTT
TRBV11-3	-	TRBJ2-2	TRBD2	CASSPRTSGKNTGELFF	TGTGCCAGCAGCCCCCGGACTAGCGGGAAAAACACCGGGGAGCTGTTTTTT
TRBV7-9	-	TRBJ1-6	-	CASSPGGGSPLHF	TGTGCCAGCAGCCCGGGGGGTGGTTCACCCCTCCACTTT
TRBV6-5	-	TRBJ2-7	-	CASSKTLEGHEQYF	TGTGCCAGCAGTAAGACCTTGGAGGGCCACGAGCAGTACTTC
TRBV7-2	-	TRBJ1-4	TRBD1	CASSLWGQGREKLFF	TGTGCCAGCAGTTTATGGGGACAGGGTCGGGAAAAACTGTTTTTT
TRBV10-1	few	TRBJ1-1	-	CASSEDRFFSEAFF	TGCGCCAGCAGTGAGGACAGATTTTTCTCTGAAGCTTTCTTT
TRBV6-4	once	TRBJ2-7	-	CAPRPGNEQYF	TGTGCCCCTAGGCCCGGGAACGAGCAGTACTTC
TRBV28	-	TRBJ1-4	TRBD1	CASRTGAGEKLFF	TGTGCCAGCAGAACAGGGGCGGGCGAAAAACTGTTTTTT
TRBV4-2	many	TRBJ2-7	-	CASSQHQGSYEQYF	TGTGCCAGCAGCCAACATCAGGGGTCCTACGAGCAGTACTTC